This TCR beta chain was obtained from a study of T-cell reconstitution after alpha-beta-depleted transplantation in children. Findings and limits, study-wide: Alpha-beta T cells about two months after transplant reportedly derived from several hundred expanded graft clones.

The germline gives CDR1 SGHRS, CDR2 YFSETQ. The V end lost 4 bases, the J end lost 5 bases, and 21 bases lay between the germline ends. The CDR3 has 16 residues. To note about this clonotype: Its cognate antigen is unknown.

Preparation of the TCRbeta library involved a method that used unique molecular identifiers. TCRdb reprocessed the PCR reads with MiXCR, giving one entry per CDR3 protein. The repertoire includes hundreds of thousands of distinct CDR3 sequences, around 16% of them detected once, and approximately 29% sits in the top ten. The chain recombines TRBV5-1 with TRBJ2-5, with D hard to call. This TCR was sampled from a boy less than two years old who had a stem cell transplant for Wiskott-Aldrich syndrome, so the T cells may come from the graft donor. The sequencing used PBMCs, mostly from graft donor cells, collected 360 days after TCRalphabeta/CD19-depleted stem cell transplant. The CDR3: CASSPTTGVTWETQYF. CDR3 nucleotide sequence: TGCGCCAGCAGCCCCACGACCGGTGTAACTTGGGAGACCCAGTACTTC.